This TCR beta chain was captured in a study of blood T cell repertoires in COVID-19. Germline V gene data show CDR1 as LNHDA and CDR2 as SQIVND (reference sequence). The CDR3 spans 15 residues. V was cut by 2 bases and J by 8 bases, with 15 bases left in between. Per the original data handling: By means of reference gene primer amplification, nucleated cell counts were estimated. The table came from immunoSEQ multiplex PCR; TCRdb's copy has only in-frame clones and leaves some out. That table gives V, J and clone size, and the DNA gave D and trimming. The sample has around 180,000 clones; under 90% are singletons. Seattle patients were enrolled while actively infected and followed longitudinally.

This chain uses TRBV19 with TRBJ1-4, with D possibly matching TRBD1 (6 bases). The source is a person aged 70 to 79 with COVID-19, enrolled during active disease. The sample taken for sequencing was peripheral blood. CDR3 loop: CASSILDSPREKLFF. In nucleotides, the CDR3 is TGTGCCAGTAGTATACTGGACAGCCCGAGGGAAAAACTGTTTTTT.